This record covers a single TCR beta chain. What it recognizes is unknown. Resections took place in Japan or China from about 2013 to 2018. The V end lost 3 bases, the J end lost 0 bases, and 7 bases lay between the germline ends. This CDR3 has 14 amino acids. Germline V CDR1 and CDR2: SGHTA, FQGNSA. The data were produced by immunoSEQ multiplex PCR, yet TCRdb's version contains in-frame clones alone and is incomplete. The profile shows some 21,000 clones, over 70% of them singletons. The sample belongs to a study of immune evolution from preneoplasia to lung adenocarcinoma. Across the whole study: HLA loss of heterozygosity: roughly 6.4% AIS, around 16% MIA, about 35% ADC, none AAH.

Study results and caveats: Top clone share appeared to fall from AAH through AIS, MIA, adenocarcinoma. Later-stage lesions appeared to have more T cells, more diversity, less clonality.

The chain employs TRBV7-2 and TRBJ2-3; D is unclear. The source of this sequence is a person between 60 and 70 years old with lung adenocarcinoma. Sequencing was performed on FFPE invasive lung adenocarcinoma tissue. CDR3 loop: CASSFETSTDTQYF. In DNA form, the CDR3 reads TGTGCCAGCAGCTTCGAGACTAGCACAGATACGCAGTATTTT.